The sequence of this TCR beta chain was determined in a study of regulatory T cells in long-lasting Graves disease. Library construction for TCR beta used iRepertoire HTBI primers and Arm-PCR of CDR3 regions. One entry per CDR3 protein, called by TCRdb with MiXCR from the multiplex PCR reads. This sample has a few hundred thousand distinct CDR3 sequences, with 16% found just once. V gave up 4 bases and J gave up 5 bases; unmatched junction bases: 6. The CDR3 is 14 residues long. CDR1 is DFQATT, CDR2 SNEGSKA, per germline (reference sequence). Described time point: newly diagnosed GD, antithyroid drugs for less than 3 months. PBMC-extracted RNA yielded the TCR library. In addition, the sample was reused for a study of T cells in Graves' hyperthyroidism and ophthalmopathy. That source adds: HTBI primers were employed in a first-round RT-PCR of the TCR CDR3.

Specimen: peripheral blood mononuclear cells (PBMCs), collected at new diagnosis, from a patient treated with antithyroid drugs. The TCR comes from a man between 35 and 55 years old with Graves disease. The J gene is TRBJ2-5, the V gene TRBV20-1, with 11 positions matching TRBD1. The CDR3, as DNA: TGCAGTGCTATCCCGGGACAGGGGGGGGAGACCCAGTACTTC. The encoded protein is CSAIPGQGGETQYF.